The T cell receptor beta chain under discussion was sequenced for a study of Tregs in tolerant kidney transplant recipients. About the research overall: Recipients received nonmyeloablative bone marrow transplants from related graft donors, with transient mixed chimerism. Study observations and caveats: Biological reproducibility was not directly addressed, but technical replication error appeared minimal. The most relevant donor-specific Treg TCRbeta repertoire apparently came from expansion with activated donor B cells.

Sequencing was performed with immunoSEQ multiplex PCR; in TCRdb, only in-frame clones are kept and a portion is missing. Seen here are about 83,000 clones, roughly 98% observed once, and the top ten hold over 0.45%. The CDR3 covers 14 residues. CDR1 is SSHAT and CDR2 is FNYEAQ in the germline V gene (reference sequence). With V trimmed by 3 bases and J by 7 bases, 5 bases remained unmatched. Worth noting for this clone: Its antigen is not known.

Unstimulated Tregs (CD4+CD25+CD127-) and CD4+CD25- non-Tregs were sorted from PBMCs. The sequence derives from a human donor who received a combined kidney and bone marrow transplant. V is TRBV7-7 and J is TRBJ2-2; TRBD2 aligns across 7 bases. Here the sequenced sample was CD4+ T cells from blood, taken before the transplant. CDR3 residues: CASSLGLRSGELFF. The CDR3 bases are TGTGCCAGCAGCTTGGGACTACGGAGCGGGGAGCTGTTTTTT.